This TCR beta chain is from a study of neurological immune-mediated disorders. From 2 million PBMCs stored at -80 C, the unsorted libraries were generated. With 10-nucleotide random UMIs included, cDNA was synthesized by 5'RACE. In TCRdb, the 5' RACE reads were re-called with MiXCR into one record per CDR3 protein. The sample has approximately 86,000 distinct CDR3 sequences, approximately 2.4% seen once; the top ten hold roughly 1.2%. This clonotype was observed at least ten times. Germline V gene data show CDR1 as DFQATT and CDR2 as SNEGSKA (reference sequence). V dropped 4 bases and J dropped 3 bases, with 8 bases sitting between them. CDR3 size: 12 residues.

This TCR came from a woman aged 30 to 39 with multiple sclerosis. The J gene is TRBJ2-3, the V gene TRBV20-1; D gene uncertain. The sample was PBMCs. The CDR3 region is CSATDLTDTQYF. The CDR3 coding sequence is TGCAGTGCTACAGACCTTACAGATACGCAGTATTTT.